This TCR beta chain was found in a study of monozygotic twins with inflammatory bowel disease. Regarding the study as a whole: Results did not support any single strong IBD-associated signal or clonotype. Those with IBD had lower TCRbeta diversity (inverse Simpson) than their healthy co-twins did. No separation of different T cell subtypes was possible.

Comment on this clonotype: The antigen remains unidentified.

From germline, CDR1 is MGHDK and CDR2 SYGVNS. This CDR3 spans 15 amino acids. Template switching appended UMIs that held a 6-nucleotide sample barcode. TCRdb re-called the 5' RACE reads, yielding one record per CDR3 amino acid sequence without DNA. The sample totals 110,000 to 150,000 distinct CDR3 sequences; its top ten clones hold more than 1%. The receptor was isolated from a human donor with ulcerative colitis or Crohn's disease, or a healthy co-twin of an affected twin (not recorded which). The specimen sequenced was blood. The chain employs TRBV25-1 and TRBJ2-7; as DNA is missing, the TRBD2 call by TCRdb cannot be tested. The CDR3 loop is CASSEFLAGLYEQYF.